One sample yielded the 25 T cell receptor beta chains listed below, sequenced in a study of blood T cell repertoires in COVID-19. TCRdb's table, derived via immunoSEQ multiplex PCR, lists solely in-frame clones and lacks some. The sample has over 150,000 clones, roughly 80% seen once. The sequencing input was peripheral blood. These receptor sequences come from a woman in her sixties or seventies with acute or convalescent COVID-19.

The chain combines TRBV5-1 with TRBJ1-1, with TRBD1 matching over 7 bases. J was trimmed by 4 bases and V by 2 bases; bases with no gene match: 5. This CDR3 is 14 amino acids long. The V gene's germline CDR1 is SGHRS and CDR2 YFSETQ. CDR3 DNA: TGCGCCAGCAGCTTACAAGGGGGCCTCACTGAAGCTTTCTTT. It encodes CASSLQGGLTEAFF.

The chain is built from TRBV30 and TRBJ1-2, with 7 bases that match TRBD1. The CDR3 has 12 residues. V lost 2 bases and J lost 7; bases outside the gene matches: 4. The germline CDR1 and CDR2 sequences are GTSNPN and SVGIG (reference sequence). The CDR3 DNA reads as TGTGCCTGGAGTACAGGGGTGTTTGGCTACACCTTC. Amino acids: CAWSTGVFGYTF.

V is TRBV5-1 and J is TRBJ1-1; weak D call: TRBD1 (5 bases). The CDR3 has 14 amino acids. CDR1 SGHRS and CDR2 YFSETQ come from the germline V gene. The V end was cut by 4 bases, the J end by 0 bases, with 10 bases between. The CDR3 DNA follows: TGCGCCAGCAGCCCCGGACACATGAACACTGAAGCTTTCTTT. This sequence encodes CASSPGHMNTEAFF.

The J gene is TRBJ1-3, the V gene TRBV29-1, with 9 bases that match TRBD1. CDR1 and CDR2 (germline): SQVTM, ANQGSEA. The CDR3 runs 13 residues. The CDR3 reads CGVTGGPGNTIYF. For the CDR3, the DNA is TGCGGAGTGACAGGGGGACCTGGAAACACCATATATTTT. The full variable domain, with the rest looked up from reference TRBV29-1 and TRBJ1-3, is SAVISQKPSRDICQRGTSLTIQCQVDSQVTMMFWYRQQPGQSLTLIATANQGSEATYESGFVIDKFPISRPNLTFSTLTVSNMSPEDSSIYLCGVTGGPGNTIYFGEGSWLTVV.

The V gene is TRBV3-1 (or the pseudogene TRBV3-2), the J gene TRBJ1-1; D is undetermined. Germline V gene sequence: CDR1 LGHDT, CDR2 YNNKEL (reference sequence). V lost 8 bases to trimming and J lost 5 bases, with 9 bases between them. The CDR3 is made up of 11 amino acids. This chain's CDR3 is CASVGGTEAFF. CDR3 sequence (DNA): TGTGCCAGCGTTGGCGGAACTGAAGCTTTCTTT.

The V call is TRBV3-1 (or the pseudogene TRBV3-2), the J call TRBJ1-2; the D is unclear. The CDR3 is made up of 14 amino acids. Germline V gives CDR1 LGHDT, CDR2 YNNKEL (reference sequence). V gave up 2 bases and J gave up 3 bases, with 10 bases separating them. In DNA, the CDR3 is TGTGCCAGCAGCCAAAACAGCCGAGACTATGGCTACACCTTC. Amino acid sequence: CASSQNSRDYGYTF.

This clone was seen many times. The V and J genes are TRBV6-5 and TRBJ2-2, with TRBD1 matching 9 bases. V dropped 5 bases and J dropped 3; count of bases not matched to a gene: 4. The CDR3 contains 15 residues. The germline V gene has CDR1 MNHEY and CDR2 SVGAGI. As DNA, the CDR3 is TGTGCCAGCAGTCCCGGACAGGGGTACACCGGGGAGCTGTTTTTT. Translating gives CASSPGQGYTGELFF.

This chain connects TRBV4-2 to TRBJ2-3; a weak D match, TRBD1 (5 bases). V dropped 0 bases and J dropped 4 bases, with 11 bases sitting between them. The CDR3 loop spans 15 amino acids. CDR1 LGHNA and CDR2 YNFKEQ come from the germline V gene. The CDR3: CASSQDGVGADTQYF. CDR3 coding DNA: TGTGCCAGCAGCCAAGATGGGGTAGGGGCAGATACGCAGTATTTT.

This clone has a single count. The gene calls are TRBV2 and TRBJ2-3, with 12 bases that match TRBD1. The junction had 17 bases not matched to a gene; V was cut back by 10 bases and J by 6 bases. Germline lookup yields CDR1 SNHLY and CDR2 FYNNEI. This CDR3 has 17 residues. CDR3 amino acids: CATLPGQGAIILDTQYF. In DNA form, the CDR3 reads TGTGCCACTTTACCGGGACAGGGGGCTATTATCTTGGATACGCAGTATTTT. Based on the CDR3 plus reference TRBV2 and TRBJ2-3, the full variable domain is EPEVTQTPSHQVTQMGQEVILRCVPISNHLYFYWYRQILGQKVEFLVSFYNNEISEKSEIFDDQFSVERPDGSNFTLKIRSTKLEDSAMYFCATLPGQGAIILDTQYFGPGTRLTVL.

J is TRBJ1-2 and V is TRBV13, with D possibly being TRBD1 (6 bases). CDR3 length: 16 amino acids. The germline gives CDR1 PRHDT, CDR2 FYEKMQ (reference sequence). Trimming shortened V by 5 bases and J by 5 bases, and 21 bases separated the two germline ends. For the CDR3, the DNA is TGTGCCAGCAGCAAAAAATTGGGGGCGCTGCTTTATGGCTACACCTTC. Translating gives CASSKKLGALLYGYTF.

V usage is TRBV6-2 or TRBV6-3 and J usage is TRBJ1-5, with D possibly TRBD1 on 5 matching bases. The V gene's germline CDR1 is MNHEY and CDR2 SVGEGT. The V end was cut by 2 bases, the J end by 0 bases, with 14 bases between. The CDR3 contains 17 residues. The CDR3 sequence: CASSYQGRFYSNQPQHF. DNA of the CDR3: TGTGCCAGCAGTTACCAGGGCAGATTTTATAGCAATCAGCCCCAGCATTTT.

This clone was counted between two and nine times. This sequence joins TRBV7-8 and TRBJ1-2; D perhaps matches TRBD1 (5 bases). The germline CDR1 and CDR2 sequences are SGHVS and FQNEAQ. This CDR3 has 17 residues. With 4 bases removed from V and 0 bases from J, the gap between germline ends came to 18 bases. The CDR3: CASSSTVLPTANYGYTF. The DNA of the CDR3 is TGTGCCAGCAGCTCGACGGTCCTCCCGACAGCTAACTATGGCTACACCTTC.

The chain is built from TRBV7-9 and TRBJ1-2; a possible D gene is TRBD1 (6 bases). V gave up 0 bases and J gave up 6 bases, with 11 bases separating them. This CDR3 region has 14 residues. Germline CDR1 is SEHNR and CDR2 is FQNEAQ (reference sequence). The DNA of the CDR3 is TGTGCCAGCAGCTTAGCTCAAAAGGGGGATGGCTACACCTTC. Encoded protein: CASSLAQKGDGYTF.

This rearrangement joins TRBV10-3 to TRBJ2-5; D may be TRBD1 (5 bases). This CDR3 comprises 11 residues. The germline gives CDR1 ENHRY, CDR2 SYGVKD. The V gene lost 8 bases and the J gene lost 5 bases, with 9 bases spanning the gap. In DNA form, the CDR3 reads TGTGCCATCGGAAAGGGGGAGACCCAGTACTTC. This translates into CAIGKGETQYF.

This chain joins TRBV10-1 and TRBJ1-3; D gene uncertain. V was pared by 11 bases and J by 3 bases, with 17 bases between. Germline loops: CDR1 WNHNN, CDR2 SYGVQD (reference sequence). The CDR3 covers 14 residues. In DNA form, the CDR3 reads TGCGCCGTCACGGAGGGAAACTTTGGAAACACCATATATTTT. Translated: CAVTEGNFGNTIYF.

The genes are TRBV2 and TRBJ2-3; 11 bases fit TRBD2. Losses at the gene ends were 7 bases for V and 5 bases for J; bases not matched to a gene: 5. CDR1 and CDR2 from the germline V gene are SNHLY and FYNNEI. The CDR3 runs to 14 residues. The CDR3 protein is CASKTSGGGDTQYF. The CDR3 bases are TGTGCCAGCAAAACTAGCGGGGGAGGAGATACGCAGTATTTT.

The V and J genes are TRBV19 and TRBJ2-1; perhaps TRBD1 as D (7 bases). The CDR3 is 14 amino acids. Germline CDR1 reads LNHDA; CDR2 reads SQIVND (reference sequence). The V end lost 4 bases, the J end lost 7 bases, and 14 bases lay between the germline ends. The CDR3 sequence is CASSRQGLENEQFF. CDR3 bases: TGTGCCAGTAGTAGACAGGGACTGGAGAATGAGCAGTTCTTC.

The chain is built from TRBV19 and TRBJ1-1; D possibly corresponds to TRBD1 (6 bases). Per the germline V gene, CDR1 is LNHDA and CDR2 is SQIVND (reference sequence). The CDR3 runs to 15 residues. Trimming left V 5 bases short and J 0 bases short, with 13 bases between. The CDR3 region is CASSAPRGMNTEAFF. In DNA form, the CDR3 reads TGTGCCAGTAGTGCCCCCAGGGGAATGAACACTGAAGCTTTCTTT.

The rearrangement joins TRBV7-2 to TRBJ2-7, with TRBD2 as a possible D gene (5 bases). Germline loops: CDR1 SGHTA, CDR2 FQGNSA. V lost 0 bases to trimming and J lost 1 base, with 10 bases between them. The CDR3 has 15 residues. The CDR3 is CASSLARPGSYEQYV. Written as DNA, the CDR3 is TGTGCCAGCAGCTTAGCTCGGCCGGGGTCCTACGAGCAGTACGTC.

The gene calls are TRBV29-1 and TRBJ2-1; 15 bases map to TRBD2. The ends lost 6 bases at V and 0 bases at J; junction bases unmatched: 6. There are 17 residues in the CDR3. Germline assignment: CDR1 SQVTM and CDR2 ANQGSEA. CDR3 sequence: CSVSGTSGGISYNEQFF. In DNA form, the CDR3 reads TGCAGCGTCTCCGGGACTAGCGGGGGGATCTCCTACAATGAGCAGTTCTTC.

The rearrangement links TRBV5-1 to TRBJ1-1; D remains unclear. V lost 0 bases and J 2 bases, leaving 8 bases between the germline ends. Germline CDR1 SGHRS, CDR2 YFSETQ. The CDR3 contains 14 residues. CDR3 protein: CASSLVAINTEAFF. CDR3 DNA sequence: TGCGCCAGCAGCTTGGTGGCCATCAACACTGAAGCTTTCTTT.

The chain joins TRBV5-1 to TRBJ1-5; 8 bases are a match to TRBD1. This CDR3 comprises 15 residues. The V and J ends lost 4 bases and 0 bases, in that order; junction bases with no gene match: 3. Germline assignment: CDR1 SGHRS and CDR2 YFSETQ. CDR3 sequence (DNA): TGCGCCAGCAGCATTGGGACAGGTAGCAATCAGCCCCAGCATTTT. This sequence encodes CASSIGTGSNQPQHF.

The chain combines TRBV10-2 with TRBJ1-1, with 9 bases fitting TRBD1. The CDR3 loop spans 12 amino acids. Looked up from germline, CDR1 is WSHSY and CDR2 is SAAADI. With V trimmed by 2 bases and J by 10 bases, 2 bases remained unmatched. This CDR3 reads CASSEVTGGAFF. The DNA of the CDR3 is TGCGCCAGCAGTGAGGTGACAGGGGGAGCTTTCTTT.

The rearrangement joins TRBV5-1 to TRBJ2-1; 11 bases match TRBD1. The trim removed 3 bases at V and 0 bases at J, leaving 5 bases unmatched. The CDR3 length is 17 residues. The germline gives CDR1 SGHRS, CDR2 YFSETQ. The CDR3 loop reads CASSSDRGQPSYNEQFF. The CDR3 DNA is TGCGCCAGCAGCTCGGACAGGGGGCAACCCTCCTACAATGAGCAGTTCTTC. Together with reference TRBV5-1 and TRBJ2-1, the CDR3 gives the full variable domain: KAGVTQTPRYLIKTRGQQVTLSCSPISGHRSVSWYQQTPGQGLQFLFEYFSETQRNKGNFPGRFSGRQFSNSRSEMNVSTLELGDSALYLCASSSDRGQPSYNEQFFGPGTRLTVL.

The gene calls are TRBV7-2 and TRBJ2-2; a possible D gene is TRBD1 (6 bases). Germline CDR1 SGHTA, CDR2 FQGNSA. CDR3 length equals 17 residues. V shed 5 bases and J shed 6 bases, with 22 bases lying between them. The DNA for the CDR3 is TGTGCCAGCAGCCCCCACGCAGGGGCGTTATCGGCCGGGGAGCTGTTTTTT. Translating gives CASSPHAGALSAGELFF. Using reference TRBV7-2 and TRBJ2-2 for the parts outside the CDR3, the full variable domain is GAGVSQSPSNKVTEKGKDVELRCDPISGHTALYWYRQSLGQGLEFLIYFQGNSAPDKSGLPSDRFSAERTGGSVSTLTIQRTQQEDSAVYLCASSPHAGALSAGELFFGEGSRLTVL.